What follows are 8 T cell receptor beta chains derived from one specimen sequenced in a study of blood T cell repertoires in COVID-19. Measured with immunoSEQ multiplex PCR; TCRdb has only the in-frame clones, and not every one. The sample carries some 89,000 clones, 70% to 85% recorded once. The source material was peripheral blood. These receptors were collected from a man between 65 and 80 years old with acute or convalescent COVID-19.

The chain links TRBV9 to TRBJ2-2; a possible D gene is TRBD2 (6 bases). V lost 5 bases, J lost 9 bases, and 17 bases lay in between. The germline gives CDR1 SGDLS, CDR2 YYNGEE. This CDR3 is built from 14 residues. CDR3: CASRAQGGGRELFF. CDR3 DNA: TGTGCCAGCAGGGCTCAGGGAGGAGGAAGGGAGCTGTTTTTT.

V gene TRBV5-1 combines with J gene TRBJ1-4; TRBD1 aligns across 7 bases. Trimming at V came to 3 bases and at J to 0 bases, leaving 5 bases not matched to a gene. Germline V lookup: CDR1 SGHRS, CDR2 YFSETQ. The CDR3 loop spans 16 amino acids. CDR3: CASSSRQGTTNEKLFF. The CDR3 bases are TGCGCCAGCAGCTCACGACAGGGCACAACTAATGAAAAACTGTTTTTT.

The rearrangement uses TRBV5-4 and TRBJ2-7; 9 nucleotides align to TRBD1. The J segment lost 2 bases and the V segment lost 4 bases, leaving 7 bases of the junction unmatched. This CDR3 comprises 15 residues. Germline CDR1 reads SGHNT; CDR2 reads YYREEE (reference sequence). The CDR3 loop is CASSPEGDRAYEQYF. In DNA, the CDR3 is TGTGCCAGCAGCCCCGAGGGGGACAGGGCCTACGAGCAGTACTTC.

This clone was detected a few times. The chain employs TRBV28 and TRBJ2-7; maybe TRBD1 (5 bases). The germline gives CDR1 MDHEN, CDR2 SYDVKM. The CDR3 has 14 amino acids. Trimming shortened V by 1 base and J by 4 bases, and 11 bases separated the two germline ends. The CDR3: CASSLLAGSYEQYF. In DNA form, the CDR3 reads TGTGCCAGCAGTTTATTGGCAGGGTCATACGAGCAGTACTTC. Together with reference TRBV28 and TRBJ2-7, the CDR3 gives the full variable domain: DVKVTQSSRYLVKRTGEKVFLECVQDMDHENMFWYRQDPGLGLRLIYFSYDVKMKEKGDIPEGYSVSREKKERFSLILESASTNQTSMYLCASSLLAGSYEQYFGPGTRLTVT.

The chain has TRBV28 and TRBJ2-1, with D tentatively TRBD2 (5 bases). V lost 4 bases, J lost 7 bases, and 8 bases lay in between. Per the germline V gene, CDR1 is MDHEN and CDR2 is SYDVKM. The CDR3 is made up of 12 amino acids. CDR3 loop: CASSSDSNEQFF. The CDR3 DNA reads TGTGCCAGCAGTTCGGACTCAAATGAGCAGTTCTTC.

The chain is built from TRBV10-3 and TRBJ2-1, with 13 positions matching TRBD2. The V gene's germline CDR1 is ENHRY and CDR2 SYGVKD. J gave up 7 bases and V 3 bases, and 3 bases lay outside the gene matches. CDR3 length: 15 amino acids. The chain's CDR3 is CAISDGTSGTNEQFF. The DNA for the CDR3 is TGTGCCATCAGTGATGGGACTAGCGGGACGAATGAGCAGTTCTTC.

This sequence joins TRBV11-3 and TRBJ2-7; D not resolved. The CDR3 extends over 16 amino acids. CDR1 is SGHNT and CDR2 is YENEEA in the germline V gene. V gave up 1 base and J gave up 4 bases, with 17 bases separating them. CDR3 coding DNA: TGTGCCAGCAGCTTAGCTGTTGCCCCAGTCTTTTACGAGCAGTACGTC. Its protein is CASSLAVAPVFYEQYV.

This clone was found a few times. V and J are TRBV2 and TRBJ1-2; D might be TRBD1 (5 bases). This CDR3 has 11 amino acids. CDR1 and CDR2 (germline): SNHLY, FYNNEI. Trimming shortened V by 9 bases and J by 8 bases, and 13 bases separated the two germline ends. CDR3 DNA: TGTGCCAGTAACGTGGGGCAGGGCTACACCTTC. Translated, it gives CASNVGQGYTF.